This TCR beta chain originates from a study of T-cell reconstitution after alpha-beta-depleted transplantation in children. As for this clonotype: Its specificity is unknown.

Unique molecular identifiers were incorporated into the prepared TCRbeta library. One entry per CDR3 protein, called by TCRdb with MiXCR from the PCR reads. The data contain roughly 340,000 distinct CDR3 sequences, around 16% of them singletons. Study-wide findings and caveats: The authors attributed T-cell counts and diversity one year after transplant mostly to newly produced T cells. Roughly two months post-transplant, alpha-beta T cells reportedly originated from several hundred graft clones that had expanded. Some patients showed high day-60 TCRbeta diversity, which derived from surviving recipient T cells and thymic progenitors.

The TCR originated in a male patient aged 2-15 years who had a stem cell transplant for acute lymphoblastic leukemia, so the T cells may come from the graft donor. This specimen consisted of PBMCs, mostly from graft donor cells, obtained 360 days after TCRalphabeta/CD19-depleted stem cell transplant.

CDR3 region: CASSQEGTTYNEQFF. The DNA of the CDR3 is TGCGCCAGCAGCCAAGAGGGGACTACCTACAATGAGCAGTTCTTC. V is TRBV4-3 and J is TRBJ2-1; 7 nucleotides align to TRBD2. The CDR3 extends over 15 amino acids. Trimming took 0 bases from V and 2 from J; bases not matched to a gene: 1. Germline loops: CDR1 LGHNA, CDR2 YSLEER.